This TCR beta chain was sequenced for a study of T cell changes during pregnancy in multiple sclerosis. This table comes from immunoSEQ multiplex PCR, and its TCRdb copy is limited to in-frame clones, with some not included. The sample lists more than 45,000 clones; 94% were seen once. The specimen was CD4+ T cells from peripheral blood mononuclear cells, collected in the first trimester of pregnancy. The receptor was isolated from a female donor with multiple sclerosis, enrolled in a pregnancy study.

CDR3 bases: TGTGCCAGCAGCTTTGCGACAGGGGTATTCCACGAGCAGTACTTC. As protein: CASSFATGVFHEQYF. The V and J genes are TRBV7-8 and TRBJ2-7; 8 bases are a match to TRBD1. The trim removed 3 bases at V and 5 bases at J, leaving 9 bases unmatched. The CDR3 covers 15 residues. CDR1 SGHVS and CDR2 FQNEAQ come from the germline V gene.